The source of this TCR beta chain is a study of cytomegalovirus exposure and HLA in healthy donors. General study points: A list of approximately 160 TCR beta chains associated with cytomegalovirus was given. There was a cluster of highly shared sequence variants that was likely a sequencing artifact.

Donors were nominally healthy when sampled, though unrecorded immune exposures were likely. PCR amplification relied on 60 Vbeta primers (plus 13 Jbeta primers). Libraries were prepared by immunoSEQ multiplex PCR; TCRdb keeps only in-frame clonotypes and omits some of them. The sample lists 160,000 or so clones; about four fifths were seen once. Notes on this clone: Its antigen is currently unknown.

The clonotype originates from a woman aged 50 to 65 in good health and CMV-seronegative. Sequencing was performed on PBMCs.

CDR3 amino acids: CASSPRTGWQFF. CDR3 nucleotide sequence: TGTGCCAGCAGCCCTCGGACAGGTTGGCAGTTCTTC. The rearrangement links TRBV7-2 to TRBJ2-1; TRBD1 matches at 7 bases. Germline V gene lookup returns CDR1 SGHTA and CDR2 FQGNSA. This CDR3 spans 12 amino acids. V was pared by 5 bases and J by 12 bases, with 7 bases of the junction left unmatched.